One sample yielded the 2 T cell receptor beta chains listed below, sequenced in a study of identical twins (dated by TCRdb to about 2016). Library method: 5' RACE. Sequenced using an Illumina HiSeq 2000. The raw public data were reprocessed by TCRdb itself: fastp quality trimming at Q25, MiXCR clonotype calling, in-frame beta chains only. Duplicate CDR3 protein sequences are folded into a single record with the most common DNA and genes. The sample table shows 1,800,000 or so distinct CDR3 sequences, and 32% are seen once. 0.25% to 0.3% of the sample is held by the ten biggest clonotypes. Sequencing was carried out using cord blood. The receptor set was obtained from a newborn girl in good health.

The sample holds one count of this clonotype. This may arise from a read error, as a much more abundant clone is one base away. The DNA for the CDR3 is TGCAGCGTTGTGAAACTAGCCAAAAACATTCACTACTTC. Its translation: CSVVKLAKNIHYF. The chain has TRBV29-1 and TRBJ2-4, with D maybe TRBD2 (6 bases). The CDR3 has 13 amino acids. Germline assignment: CDR1 SQVTM and CDR2 ANQGSEA.

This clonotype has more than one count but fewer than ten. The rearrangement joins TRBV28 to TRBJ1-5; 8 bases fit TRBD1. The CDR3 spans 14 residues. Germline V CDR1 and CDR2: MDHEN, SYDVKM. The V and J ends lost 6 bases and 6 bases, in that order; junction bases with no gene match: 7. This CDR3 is CASRSPTGVQPQHF. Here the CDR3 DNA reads TGTGCCAGCAGGAGCCCGACAGGGGTTCAGCCCCAGCATTTT.